The clone carrying this T cell receptor beta chain has a count of ten or more. Graves' hyperthyroidism is called stable when ophthalmopathy does not progress within 18 months. Uncontrolled infections, other autoimmune diseases, pregnancy or lactation led to exclusion of patients. Template material for amplifying TCR beta CDR3 regions consisted of RNA transcripts. A first-round RT-PCR of the TCR CDR3 used the HTBI primer set. TCRdb reprocessed the multiplex PCR reads with MiXCR, giving one entry per CDR3 protein. Of some 420,000 distinct CDR3 sequences listed, roughly an eighth are singletons. With 8 bases removed from V and 1 base from J, the gap between germline ends came to 9 bases. Per the germline V gene, CDR1 is KGHSH and CDR2 is LQKENI. The CDR3 is 13 residues long. This sample was taken from a study of T cells in Graves' hyperthyroidism and ophthalmopathy.

The chain has TRBV18 and TRBJ1-5; D gene unclear. The receptor was isolated from a young woman with Graves' hyperthyroidism. Material: blood. The CDR3 loop is CASSPDSNQPQHF. The CDR3 DNA is TGTGCCAGCAGTCCGGACAGCAATCAGCCCCAGCATTTT. The complete variable domain, with remaining parts taken from reference TRBV18 and TRBJ1-5, reads NAGVMQNPRHLVRRRGQEARLRCSPMKGHSHVYWYRQLPEEGLKFMVYLQKENIIDESGMPKERFSAEFPKEGPSILRIQQVVRGDSAAYFCASSPDSNQPQHFGDGTRLSIL.